The entry that follows covers one TCR beta chain sequence. The target of this receptor is not known. Qualities for individual bases were not recorded, and no much larger clone is one base off. Collaborating institutions collected whole blood in K2EDTA tubes following their own protocols. For TCRbeta analysis, collaborators shipped samples in one of three forms: frozen whole blood, isolated PBMCs, or DNA extracted from either of those sample types. Including cysteine and phenylalanine, the CDR3 has 16 amino acids. Only the CDR3 portion is preserved as DNA: 48 bases, with reading frame beginning at the first base. CDR1 MNHNS and CDR2 SASEGT were looked up in the germline V gene. The V end gives up 4 bases and the J end 4 bases, leaving 10 bases in the junction not matched to a gene. The data belong to a study of blood T cell repertoires in COVID-19 (dated by TCRdb to the early 2020s). A note on the overall study: Collaborator samples came from the United States, Italy and Spain and covered acute and convalescent phases of COVID-19. Where available, HLA class I and class II types were obtained from metadata supplied by the sample provider rather than from assay-based typing. Nearly every sample came with metadata listing a de-identified subject ID, COVID-19 status, age in years and sex. The material from the prospective study consisted of cDNA or gDNA derived from T cells, B-cell-depleted T cells, or PBMCs. The repertoires were released in a freely available public database meant as a resource for research on the immune response to SARS-CoV-2. Samples were obtained from the ongoing ImmuneRACE study (first 160 participants) and from 1,254 subjects provided by 6 global collaborators. Deeply sampled blood TCRbeta repertoires from subjects exposed to, actively infected with, or recovered from COVID-19 were included in the dataset.

TCRbeta CDR3 regions were amplified from genomic DNA using the immunoSEQ Assay, a bias-controlled multiplex PCR. As for the authors' bioinformatics: Within the assay, amplification of reference gene primers was used to estimate how many nucleated cells each sample contained. Sequence reads were collapsed and filtered to measure the absolute abundance of every unique TCRbeta CDR3 rearrangement. For each sample, productive Simpson clonality was calculated as the square root of Simpson's diversity index across productive rearrangements. TCRdb's version of the immuneACCESS table is confined to in-frame rearrangements and falls short of the full clone set. An unresolved V gene accounts for under half of the shortfall where checked; the remainder is of unknown origin. The DNA was the basis for D and trimming; V, J and clone size are from that table. The sample table shows 120,000 to 150,000 clones, and around 86% are seen once. The ten biggest clones cover roughly 3.9% of the sample.

Broader findings and caveats from the paper: Clinical and demographic metadata were provided uncurated, with the amount varying by source and participant.

The TCR sequence derives from a woman older than 75 with acute or convalescent COVID-19. The sequenced sample consisted of peripheral blood. The receptor chain draws on TRBV6-1 and TRBJ1-2; TRBD1 agrees with 9 junctional bases. The CDR3 has the sequence CASSGTQGAGRYGYTF. The base sequence is TGTGCCAGCAGTGGGACACAGGGGGCTGGGCGCTATGGCTACACCTTC.